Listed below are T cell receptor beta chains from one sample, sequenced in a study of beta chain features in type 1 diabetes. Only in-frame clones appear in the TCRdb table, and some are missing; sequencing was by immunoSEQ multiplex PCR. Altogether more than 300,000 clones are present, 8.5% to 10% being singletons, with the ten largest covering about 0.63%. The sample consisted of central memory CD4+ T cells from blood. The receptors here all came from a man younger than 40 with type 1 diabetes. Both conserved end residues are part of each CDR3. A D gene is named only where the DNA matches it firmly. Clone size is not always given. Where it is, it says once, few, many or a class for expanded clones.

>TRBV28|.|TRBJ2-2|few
TGTGCCAGCAGCCGAATGGGGGGACGGCGCACCGGGGAGCTGTTTTTT
CASSRMGGRRTGELFF
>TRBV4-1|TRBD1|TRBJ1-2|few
TGCGCCAGCAGCGTCCGGGACAGGAACCCCTATGGCTACACCTTC
CASSVRDRNPYGYTF
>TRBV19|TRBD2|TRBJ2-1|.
TGTGCCAGTAGTTCTAAAACTAGCGGGAGTTACAATGAGCAGTTCTTC
CASSSKTSGSYNEQFF
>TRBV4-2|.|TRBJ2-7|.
TGTGCCAGCAGGTACTCCGAGGGCTACGAGCAGTACTTC
CASRYSEGYEQYF
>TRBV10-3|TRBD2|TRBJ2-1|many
TGTGCCATCAGCCCCTCAGGGACTAGCGGAGGCCTCAATGAGCAGTTCTTC
CAISPSGTSGGLNEQFF
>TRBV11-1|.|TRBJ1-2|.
TGTGCCAGACAGGTTCTCATACTCAAGCCTAACTATGGCTACACCTTC
CARQVLILKPNYGYTF
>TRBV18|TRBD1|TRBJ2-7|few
TGTGCCAGCTCACCACCGACAGGGAACGGGGACGAGCAGTACTTC
CASSPPTGNGDEQYF
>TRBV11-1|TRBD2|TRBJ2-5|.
TGTGCCAGCAGCCGTAGGCGGGGGGTTGTACAAGAGACCCAGTACTTC
CASSRRRGVVQETQYF
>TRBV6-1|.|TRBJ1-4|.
TGTGCCAGCAGGGAAAAACTGTTTTTT
CASREKLFF
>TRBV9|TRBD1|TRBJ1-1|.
TGTGCCAGCAGCGGACAGGGGAACACTGAAGCTTTCTTT
CASSGQGNTEAFF
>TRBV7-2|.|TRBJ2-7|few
TGTGCCAGCAGCTTCGGGACGCGGCTGTACGAGCAGTACTTC
CASSFGTRLYEQYF